Shown below are 17 T cell receptor beta chains from a single sample sequenced in a study of human T cells and chemical hapten exposure. TCRdb fed the RACE reads into MiXCR, producing one record per CDR3 protein. The sample has some 350,000 distinct CDR3 sequences, over 6% seen once. Time point in this sample: patch test 2, 6 weeks after DPC sensitization. Treatment: therapeutic diphenylcyclopropenone sensitization with weekly scalp DPC. Sample: whole blood, taken in connection with sensitization to the hapten diphenylcyclopropenone (DPC). These receptors all come from a woman aged 18-29 years with alopecia areata. Some clones in this sample may be carry-over from other donors' samples.

This clonotype was seen a few times. The DNA of the CDR3 is TGTGCCAGCAGTACCCGGACCCTACAGGAGTATTTT. Its protein product is CASSTRTLQEYF. This chain connects TRBV6-2 or TRBV6-3 to TRBJ2-3; TRBD1 is a possible D gene (5 bases). The CDR3 loop spans 12 amino acids. Germline CDR1 and CDR2: MNHEY and SVGEGT. Trimming took 5 bases from V and 13 from J, leaving 16 bases between them.

With regard to this clonotype: Since a much larger clone is just one base distant, this may be a read error. The V gene is TRBV5-1, the J gene TRBJ1-2, with 7 bases lining up with TRBD1. Trimming took 4 bases from V and 8 from J; bases not matched to a gene: 14. The CDR3 has 15 residues. The germline V gene has CDR1 SGHRS and CDR2 YFSETQ. CDR3 DNA: TGCGCCAGCAGCAGCTTGACAGGGATCCTCTTCGGCTACACCTTC. Translating it yields CASSSLTGILFGYTF.

This clonotype was detected a few times. This chain joins TRBV3-1 and TRBJ2-5, with D tentatively TRBD1 (6 bases). In germline, CDR1 is LGHDT, CDR2 YNNKEL (reference sequence). This CDR3 spans 15 amino acids. V was shortened by 4 bases and J by 3 bases, with 15 bases between the two germline ends. This CDR3 reads CASSPTYREKETQYF. The CDR3 bases are TGTGCCAGCAGCCCGACCTACAGGGAGAAAGAGACCCAGTACTTC.

The chain joins TRBV10-3 to TRBJ2-1; 9 positions match TRBD2. V lost 6 bases, J lost 6 bases, and 9 bases stayed unmatched. Germline loops: CDR1 ENHRY, CDR2 SYGVKD. This CDR3 has 15 amino acids. CDR3 in DNA: TGTGCCATCAGGCCGCTAGCGGGGATCAGCAATGAGCAGTTCTTC. It codes for CAIRPLAGISNEQFF.

This clonotype was observed at least ten times. J is TRBJ1-1 and V is TRBV18; D remains ambiguous. Trimming left V 0 bases short and J 1 base short, with 6 bases between. Germline CDR1 KGHSH, CDR2 LQKENI. The CDR3 is made up of 14 amino acids. DNA for the CDR3: TGTGCCAGCTCACCACCGGCGGCGAACACTGAAGCTTTCTTT. Translated: CASSPPAANTEAFF.

To note about this clonotype: Being one base from a much bigger clone, this may be a read error. This chain connects TRBV11-3 to TRBJ2-2; D unclear. This CDR3 spans 12 amino acids. The V end was cut by 2 bases, the J end by 6 bases, with 4 bases between. Germline V gene data show CDR1 as SGHNT and CDR2 as YENEEA. The CDR3 DNA is TGTGCCAGCAGCTTACGGGCCGGGGAGCTGTTTTTT. Encoded protein: CASSLRAGELFF. Based on the CDR3 plus reference TRBV11-3 and TRBJ2-2, the full variable domain is EAGVVQSPRYKIIEKKQPVAFWCNPISGHNTLYWYLQNLGQGPELLIRYENEEAVDDSQLPKDRFSAERLKGVDSTLKIQPAELGDSAVYLCASSLRAGELFFGEGSRLTVL.

This clonotype came up many times. The chain carries TRBV3-1 and TRBJ1-2; D not resolved. CDR1 LGHDT and CDR2 YNNKEL come from the germline V gene (reference sequence). Trimming cost V 5 bases and J 5 bases, with 12 bases left between them. CDR3 size: 13 residues. The CDR3 DNA follows: TGTGCCAGCAGCAGGACCGACCTTTATGGCTACACCTTC. This sequence encodes CASSRTDLYGYTF.

This clonotype was recorded many times. This rearrangement joins TRBV4-2 to TRBJ2-1; D remains unclear. The CDR3 extends over 12 amino acids. Germline lookup yields CDR1 LGHNA and CDR2 YNFKEQ. The V end was cut by 6 bases, the J end by 5 bases, with 8 bases between. This CDR3 is CASRPSDNEQFF. CDR3 DNA sequence: TGTGCCAGCAGACCCTCGGACAATGAGCAGTTCTTC.

This clonotype showed up many times. This chain links TRBV20-1 with TRBJ2-7; 8 nucleotides line up with TRBD1. V gave up 3 bases and J gave up 2 bases; unmatched junction bases: 6. Germline V CDR1 and CDR2: DFQATT, SNEGSKA (reference sequence). The CDR3 is 14 residues long. In DNA, the CDR3 is TGCAGTGCTAGTAGTCCGGACAGGGCCTACGAGCAGTACTTC. Translating it yields CSASSPDRAYEQYF.

As concerns this clonotype: This may come from a read error, since a much larger clone is one base off. V usage is TRBV6-6 and J usage is TRBJ2-3; no firm D call. Germline CDR1 reads MNHNY; CDR2 reads SVGAGI (reference sequence). This CDR3 comprises 15 residues. The CDR3 nucleotides are TGTGCCAGGAGTTCGAGAGAGAGCTCCACAGATACGCAGTATTTT. This gives the protein CARSSRESSTDTQYF.

This clonotype was seen only a few times. The chain couples TRBV10-3 to TRBJ2-1; 12 nucleotides agree with TRBD2. J gave up 5 bases and V 4 bases, and 9 bases lay outside the gene matches. Germline lookup yields CDR1 ENHRY and CDR2 SYGVKD. This CDR3 region has 17 residues. The CDR3 loop reads CAISGWTSGDGNNEQFF. CDR3 bases: TGTGCCATCAGTGGTTGGACTAGCGGGGACGGGAACAATGAGCAGTTCTTC.

This clonotype occurred a few times. The chain uses TRBV6-5 and TRBJ1-2, with a tentative D call TRBD1 (6 bases). CDR1 and CDR2 from the germline V gene are MNHEY and SVGAGI. V was cut by 6 bases and J by 4 bases, with 18 bases left in between. The CDR3 loop spans 15 amino acids. CDR3 DNA: TGTGCCAGCAGACACCGGGACGGGGGGGCCTATGGCTACACCTTC. The encoded protein is CASRHRDGGAYGYTF.

In its sample, this clonotype was seen a few times. This chain uses TRBV28 with TRBJ2-3; TRBD2 agrees at 9 bases. Losses at the gene ends were 1 base for V and 4 bases for J; bases not matched to a gene: 6. This CDR3 spans 16 amino acids. Germline assignment: CDR1 MDHEN and CDR2 SYDVKM. CDR3 residues: CASSLSERGVSDTQYF. In DNA, the CDR3 is TGTGCCAGCAGTTTATCAGAGCGGGGGGTATCAGATACGCAGTATTTT.

This clonotype was counted ten times or more. The chain recombines TRBV7-2 with TRBJ2-3; TRBD1 or TRBD2 may be the D gene (5 bases each). The CDR3 consists of 14 residues. The ends were cut back, 4 bases at V and 2 bases at J, with 10 bases in the middle. Germline values: CDR1 SGHTA, CDR2 FQGNSA. Written as DNA, the CDR3 is TGTGCCAGCAGCTCTGGGGGAACCACAGATACGCAGTATTTT. Its protein product is CASSSGGTTDTQYF. Full variable domain (remainder filled in from reference TRBV7-2 and TRBJ2-3): GAGVSQSPSNKVTEKGKDVELRCDPISGHTALYWYRQSLGQGLEFLIYFQGNSAPDKSGLPSDRFSAERTGGSVSTLTIQRTQQEDSAVYLCASSSGGTTDTQYFGPGTRLTVL.

V gene TRBV5-1 combines with J gene TRBJ2-1; 12 bases map to TRBD2. Germline values: CDR1 SGHRS, CDR2 YFSETQ. This CDR3 contains 16 residues. V was clipped by 4 bases and J by 8 bases; unmatched bases: 10. CDR3 sequence: CASSRLLAGGDDEQFF. CDR3 coding DNA: TGCGCCAGCAGCCGCTTACTAGCGGGGGGAGACGATGAGCAGTTCTTC.

This clonotype showed up just a few times. The chain employs TRBV6-5 and TRBJ1-3; TRBD1 might be the D (5 bases). Germline values: CDR1 MNHEY, CDR2 SVGAGI. V was clipped by 0 bases and J by 1 base, with 13 bases between them. This CDR3 region has 17 residues. In DNA form, the CDR3 reads TGTGCCAGCAGTTACTCAGAGGAGGAGGGGTCTGGAAACACCATATATTTT. Translation: CASSYSEEEGSGNTIYF.

The CDR3 sequence: CAIVDQGTDTQYF. The CDR3, as DNA: TGTGCCATCGTTGATCAGGGCACAGATACGCAGTATTTT. The chain is built from TRBV10-3 and TRBJ2-3; no definite D call. The CDR3 covers 13 residues. The germline gives CDR1 ENHRY, CDR2 SYGVKD. V lost 8 bases, J lost 1 base, and 10 bases lay in between.